The 23 T cell receptor beta chains presented below share a single source sample, sequenced in a study of T cell repertoires in cytomegalovirus infection. Their specific antigens are unknown. TCRdb re-derived calls from the reads in MiXCR, one entry per CDR3 protein. This table has approximately 150,000 distinct CDR3 sequences, about a fifth appearing once. The source material was CD8+ T cells from cultured PBMCs, sampled from culture after CMV antigen stimulation. The source is a human donor in good health (CMV status not recorded). Some clones in this sample may be carry-over from other donors' samples.

In the case of this clonotype: Germline and junction disagree at one end, which may indicate a read error. The chain recombines TRBV7-6 with TRBJ2-1, with 13 bases that match TRBD2. Germline V gene data show CDR1 as SGHVS and CDR2 as FNYEAQ. This CDR3 is 18 amino acids long. For the CDR3, the DNA is TGTGCTAGCAGCTTAGGAAGGACTAGCGGGAGAATGGGCAATGAGCAGTTCTTC. Translation gives CASSLGRTSGRMGNEQFF.

This clonotype was detected only a few times. The chain couples TRBV18 to TRBJ1-4; 9 positions agree with TRBD1. This CDR3 contains 16 residues. V was clipped by 2 bases and J by 8 bases; unmatched bases: 9. Per the germline V gene, CDR1 is KGHSH and CDR2 is LQKENI. CDR3 nucleotides: TGTGCCAGCTCACCATCCGGGACAGGGTTACGGGAAAAACTGTTTTTT. The encoded protein is CASSPSGTGLREKLFF.

The CDR3 bases are TGTGCCAGCAGCGTAAGGGTGAATGAGCAGTTCTTC. Protein sequence: CASSVRVNEQFF. This rearrangement joins TRBV7-9 to TRBJ2-1; unclear D gene. CDR1 is SEHNR and CDR2 is FQNEAQ in the germline V gene (reference sequence). The CDR3 totals 12 residues. Trimming shortened V by 5 bases and J by 7 bases, and 9 bases separated the two germline ends.

The chain carries TRBV7-2 and TRBJ2-7, with 11 bases matching TRBD1. The CDR3 spans 14 residues. V gave up 5 bases and J gave up 4 bases; unmatched junction bases: 4. CDR1 is SGHTA, CDR2 FQGNSA, per germline. The DNA of the CDR3 is TGTGCCAGCAGCCGGGACAGGGGGGTTTACGAGCAGTACTTC. It codes for CASSRDRGVYEQYF.

This clonotype was observed a few times. This sequence joins TRBV11-2 and TRBJ1-4; D possibly corresponds to TRBD1 (6 bases). V dropped 3 bases and J dropped 7 bases, with 27 bases sitting between them. Germline-derived CDR1 and CDR2 are SGHAT and FQNNGV. The CDR3 covers 19 residues. CDR3: CASSFLETGRLGRLEKLFF. The CDR3 region has the DNA TGTGCCAGCAGCTTTTTGGAAACAGGGCGGCTTGGGCGCCTTGAAAAACTGTTTTTT.

The DNA of the CDR3 is TGTGCCAGCAGCTCCAACAGGGAAAGGTCCTATAATTCACCCCTCCACTTT. It yields the protein CASSSNRERSYNSPLHF. J is TRBJ1-6 and V is TRBV7-9; D perhaps matches TRBD1 (6 bases). V was shortened by 4 bases and J by 1 base, with 14 bases between the two germline ends. This CDR3 region has 17 residues. Germline V gene sequence: CDR1 SEHNR, CDR2 FQNEAQ (reference sequence).

This clonotype appeared a few times. The chain couples TRBV7-2 to TRBJ2-3; a possible D gene is TRBD2 (7 bases). CDR3 length: 14 residues. CDR1 is SGHTA, CDR2 FQGNSA, per germline. Trimming removed 4 bases at V and 4 bases at J, with 12 bases between. Here the CDR3 reads CASSSWGGPDTQYF. The CDR3 DNA follows: TGTGCCAGCAGCTCCTGGGGGGGGCCAGATACGCAGTATTTT.

V usage is TRBV7-9 and J usage is TRBJ1-4, with D perhaps matching TRBD1 (5 bases). Germline V gene lookup returns CDR1 SEHNR and CDR2 FQNEAQ (reference sequence). CDR3 length: 16 amino acids. V lost 4 bases to trimming and J lost 4 bases, with 16 bases between them. The CDR3 DNA sequence: TGTGCCAGCAGCTCACTCCGGGACGGACATAATGAAAAACTGTTTTTT. The encoded protein is CASSSLRDGHNEKLFF.

The table lists this clonotype with a few counts. J is TRBJ2-2 and V is TRBV7-6, with TRBD1 identical over 7 bases. V dropped 3 bases and J dropped 4; count of bases not matched to a gene: 11. Germline V gene data show CDR1 as SGHVS and CDR2 as FNYEAQ. This CDR3 has 17 amino acids. The CDR3 DNA sequence: TGTGCCAGCAGCTTGAGGAAAGGGGGCCCGGCCACCGGGGAGCTGTTTTTT. It translates to CASSLRKGGPATGELFF.

This clonotype was recorded a few times. The chain uses TRBV7-2 and TRBJ2-3; 12 bases agree with TRBD2. V gave up 1 base and J gave up 3 bases; unmatched junction bases: 17. The CDR3 has 21 amino acids. Per the germline V gene, CDR1 is SGHTA and CDR2 is FQGNSA. The CDR3 DNA reads as TGTGCCAGCAGCTTAGATTGGCTGGGGGCTAGCGGGGGGGATGGAACAGATACGCAGTATTTT. Translation gives CASSLDWLGASGGDGTDTQYF. Complete variable domain (other parts from reference TRBV7-2 and TRBJ2-3): GAGVSQSPSNKVTEKGKDVELRCDPISGHTALYWYRQSLGQGLEFLIYFQGNSAPDKSGLPSDRFSAERTGGSVSTLTIQRTQQEDSAVYLCASSLDWLGASGGDGTDTQYFGPGTRLTVL.

This clonotype was detected only once. The V gene is TRBV11-2, the J gene TRBJ1-1; D is ambiguous. V was trimmed by 1 base and J by 1 base, leaving 10 bases between them. Germline values: CDR1 SGHAT, CDR2 FQNNGV. The CDR3 runs 15 residues. CDR3 DNA sequence: TGTGCCAGCAGCTTAGTGGAGGGAGGGAACACTGAAGCTTTCTTT. As protein: CASSLVEGGNTEAFF.

This clonotype was counted between two and nine times. This sequence joins TRBV6-2 or TRBV6-3 and TRBJ1-2; D might be TRBD1 (6 bases). V was shortened by 7 bases and J by 2 bases, with 14 bases between the two germline ends. Germline V lookup: CDR1 MNHEY, CDR2 SVGEGT. This CDR3 comprises 14 residues. DNA of the CDR3: TGTGCCAGCATTCCGTCCGGGGGCAACTATGGCTACACCTTC. It yields the protein CASIPSGGNYGYTF.

This clonotype has a handful of counts. V usage is TRBV14 and J usage is TRBJ2-5, with D hard to call. The CDR3 runs to 13 residues. From germline, CDR1 is SGHDN and CDR2 FVKESK. V lost 1 base and J lost 9, with 12 bases in between. CDR3 residues: CASSQVRASAQYF. The CDR3 nucleotides are TGTGCCAGCAGCCAAGTCCGGGCGTCTGCCCAGTACTTC.

The CDR3 DNA sequence: TGTGCCAGCAGCTCCTTGGTGGGGGCTAGCTCCTACGAGCAGTACTTC. Its protein product is CASSSLVGASSYEQYF. The J gene is TRBJ2-7, the V gene TRBV7-9, with D possibly TRBD1 on 6 matching bases. From germline, CDR1 is SEHNR and CDR2 FQNEAQ (reference sequence). The CDR3 extends over 16 amino acids. The V and J ends lost 4 bases and 0 bases respectively, with 16 bases between them.

The chain couples TRBV5-1 to TRBJ1-6; maybe TRBD1 (5 bases). CDR3 size: 15 residues. CDR1 and CDR2 from the germline V gene are SGHRS and YFSETQ. V lost 7 bases and J lost 4, with 15 bases in between. The CDR3 coding sequence is TGCGCCAGCTGTGCCGGGACGGAGTATAATTCACCCCTCCACTTT. Translated, it gives CASCAGTEYNSPLHF.

This clonotype was seen more than once but under ten times. The chain uses TRBV6-1 and TRBJ1-1; TRBD1 aligns across 7 bases. Trimming removed 1 base from V and 2 bases from J; junction bases left unmatched: 4. Germline CDR1 MNHNS, CDR2 SASEGT. CDR3 length equals 15 residues. CDR3 amino acids: CASSEEAGGNTEAFF. CDR3 DNA: TGTGCCAGCAGTGAAGAGGCAGGGGGTAACACTGAAGCTTTCTTT.

DNA of the CDR3: TGCGCCAGCAGCCAAGAAGGGACCGGGTTAGGCGCCAAAAACATTCAGTACTTC. Its translation: CASSQEGTGLGAKNIQYF. The chain carries TRBV4-1 and TRBJ2-4; perhaps D is TRBD1 or TRBD2 (5 bases each). This CDR3 is 18 amino acids long. The germline V and J ends were trimmed by 0 bases and 1 base, with 16 bases remaining between them. Germline V gene lookup returns CDR1 MGHRA and CDR2 YSYEKL.

This chain uses TRBV19 with TRBJ1-6; unclear D gene. Trimming took 1 base from V and 5 from J, leaving 21 bases between them. The germline V gene has CDR1 LNHDA and CDR2 SQIVND (reference sequence). The CDR3 has 19 residues. CDR3 sequence: CASSIGPSLRGQDNSPLHF. In nucleotides, the CDR3 is TGTGCCAGTAGTATAGGCCCCAGTTTGCGAGGGCAGGATAATTCACCCCTCCACTTT.

In its sample, this clonotype was seen many times. The CDR3 DNA is TGTGCCAGCAGCTTCGGGCAAGAAGGACTAGTCGCAACTAATGAAAAACTGTTTTTT. Its protein is CASSFGQEGLVATNEKLFF. This chain links TRBV5-5 with TRBJ1-4; D gene uncertain. Per germline, CDR1 SGHKS and CDR2 YYEKEE (reference sequence). Between the trimmed V and J ends, which lost 2 bases and 0 bases, there was a span of 20 bases. There are 19 residues in the CDR3.

The V gene is TRBV7-2, the J gene TRBJ2-5; 9 nucleotides agree with TRBD1. The CDR3 length is 10 residues. Germline loops: CDR1 SGHTA, CDR2 FQGNSA. For the CDR3, the DNA is TGTGGGACAGGGGAGGGGACCCAGTACTTC. Residues: CGTGEGTQYF.

This clonotype was seen only a few times. The chain recombines TRBV6-5 with TRBJ1-1, with a possible D match to TRBD1 (5 bases). Trimming removed 5 bases at V and 1 base at J, with 14 bases between. Per the germline V gene, CDR1 is MNHEY and CDR2 is SVGAGI. The CDR3 consists of 15 residues. DNA for the CDR3: TGTGCCAGCAGTGGAAAGGGACGCTGGAACACTGAAGCTTTCTTT. Its translation is CASSGKGRWNTEAFF.

This clonotype was picked up a small number of times. This chain connects TRBV7-2 to TRBJ1-5; D is unclear. Germline CDR1 SGHTA, CDR2 FQGNSA. Trimming cost V 1 base and J 3 bases, with 13 bases left between them. The CDR3 loop spans 16 amino acids. The CDR3 DNA reads as TGTGCCAGCAGCTTAGATCTAGTCGAAGCCAATCAGCCCCAGCATTTT. Residues: CASSLDLVEANQPQHF.

Only a few counts were recorded for this clonotype. The V and J genes are TRBV7-2 and TRBJ2-7; TRBD1 aligns across 7 bases. Germline loops: CDR1 SGHTA, CDR2 FQGNSA. The CDR3 is 14 residues long. Trimming cost V 6 bases and J 5 bases; bases outside gene matches: 10. CDR3 in DNA: TGTGCCAGCAGACCTAAGACAGGGCGGCACGAGCAGTACTTC. This encodes CASRPKTGRHEQYF.